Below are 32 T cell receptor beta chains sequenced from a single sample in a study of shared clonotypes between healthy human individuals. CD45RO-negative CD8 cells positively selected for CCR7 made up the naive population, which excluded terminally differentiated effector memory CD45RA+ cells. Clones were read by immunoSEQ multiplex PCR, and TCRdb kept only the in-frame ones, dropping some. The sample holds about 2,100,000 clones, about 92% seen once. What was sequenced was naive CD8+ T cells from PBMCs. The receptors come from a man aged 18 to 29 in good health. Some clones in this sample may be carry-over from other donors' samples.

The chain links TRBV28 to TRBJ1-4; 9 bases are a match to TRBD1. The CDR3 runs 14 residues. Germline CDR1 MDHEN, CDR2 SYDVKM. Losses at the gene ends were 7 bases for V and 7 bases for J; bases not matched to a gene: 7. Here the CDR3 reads CASNRDREGEKLFF. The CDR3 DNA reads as TGTGCCAGCAACCGGGACAGGGAGGGTGAAAAACTGTTTTTT.

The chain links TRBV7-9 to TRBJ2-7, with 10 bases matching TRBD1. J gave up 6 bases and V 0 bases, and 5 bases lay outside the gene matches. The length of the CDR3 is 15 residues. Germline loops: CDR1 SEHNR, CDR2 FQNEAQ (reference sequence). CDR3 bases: TGTGCCAGCAGCTTAGCCGGGACAGGGGCAATCGAGCAGTACTTC. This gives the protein CASSLAGTGAIEQYF.

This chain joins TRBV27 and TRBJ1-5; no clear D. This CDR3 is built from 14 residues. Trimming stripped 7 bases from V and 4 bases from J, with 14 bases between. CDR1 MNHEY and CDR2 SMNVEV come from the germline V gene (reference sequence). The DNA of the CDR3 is TGTGCCAGCAAGAGTGGTATAAGGAATCAGCCCCAGCATTTT. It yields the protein CASKSGIRNQPQHF.

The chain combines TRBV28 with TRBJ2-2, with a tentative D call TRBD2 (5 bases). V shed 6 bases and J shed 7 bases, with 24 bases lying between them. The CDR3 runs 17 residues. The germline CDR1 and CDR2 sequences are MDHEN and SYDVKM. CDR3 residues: CASRSRGVRTRGGELFF. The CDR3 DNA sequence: TGTGCCAGCAGATCAAGAGGAGTTAGGACTCGCGGCGGGGAGCTGTTTTTT.

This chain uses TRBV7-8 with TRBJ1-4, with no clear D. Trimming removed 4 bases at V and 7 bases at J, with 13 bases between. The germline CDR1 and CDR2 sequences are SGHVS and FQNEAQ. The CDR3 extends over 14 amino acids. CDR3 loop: CASSSRQVGEKLFF. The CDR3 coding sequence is TGTGCCAGCAGCTCCCGACAAGTCGGTGAAAAACTGTTTTTT.

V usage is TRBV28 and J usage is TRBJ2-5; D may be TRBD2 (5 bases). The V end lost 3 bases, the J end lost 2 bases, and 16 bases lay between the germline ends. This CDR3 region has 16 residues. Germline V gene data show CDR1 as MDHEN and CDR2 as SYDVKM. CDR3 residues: CASSFSLGSGQETQYF. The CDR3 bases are TGTGCCAGCAGTTTTAGTCTTGGGTCGGGACAAGAGACCCAGTACTTC. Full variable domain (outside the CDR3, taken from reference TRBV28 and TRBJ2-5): DVKVTQSSRYLVKRTGEKVFLECVQDMDHENMFWYRQDPGLGLRLIYFSYDVKMKEKGDIPEGYSVSREKKERFSLILESASTNQTSMYLCASSFSLGSGQETQYFGPGTRLLVL.

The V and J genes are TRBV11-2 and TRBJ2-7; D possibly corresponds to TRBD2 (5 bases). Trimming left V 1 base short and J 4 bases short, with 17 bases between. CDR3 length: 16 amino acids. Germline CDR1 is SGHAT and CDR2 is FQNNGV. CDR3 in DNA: TGTGCCAGCAGCTTAGTGACTGGCGGGTCAATATACGAGCAGTACTTC. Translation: CASSLVTGGSIYEQYF.

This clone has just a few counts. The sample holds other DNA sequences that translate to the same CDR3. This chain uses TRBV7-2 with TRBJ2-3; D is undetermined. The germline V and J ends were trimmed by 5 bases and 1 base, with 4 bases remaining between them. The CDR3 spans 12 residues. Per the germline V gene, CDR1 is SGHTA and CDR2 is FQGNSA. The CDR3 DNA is TGTGCCAGCAGCCCACGCACAGATACGCAGTATTTT. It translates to CASSPRTDTQYF.

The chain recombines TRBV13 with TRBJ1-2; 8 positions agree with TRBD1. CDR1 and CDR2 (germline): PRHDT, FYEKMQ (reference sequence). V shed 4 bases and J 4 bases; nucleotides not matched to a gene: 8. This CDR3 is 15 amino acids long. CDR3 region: CASSSRQGFGYGYTF. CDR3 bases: TGTGCCAGCAGCTCACGACAGGGGTTTGGCTATGGCTACACCTTC.

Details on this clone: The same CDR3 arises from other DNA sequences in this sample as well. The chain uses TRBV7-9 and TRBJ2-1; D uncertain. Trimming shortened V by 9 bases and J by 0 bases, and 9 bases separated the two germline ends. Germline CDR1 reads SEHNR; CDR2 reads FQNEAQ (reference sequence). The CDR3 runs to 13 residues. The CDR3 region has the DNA TGTGCCAGTAGCCCCTCCTCCTACAATGAGCAGTTCTTC. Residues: CASSPSSYNEQFF.

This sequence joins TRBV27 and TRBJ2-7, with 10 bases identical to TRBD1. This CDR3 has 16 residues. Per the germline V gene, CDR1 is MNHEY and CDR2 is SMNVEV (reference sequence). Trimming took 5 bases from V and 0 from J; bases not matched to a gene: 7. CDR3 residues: CASSPGTGVVSYEQYF. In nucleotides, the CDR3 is TGTGCCAGCAGTCCGGGGACAGGGGTAGTCTCCTACGAGCAGTACTTC.

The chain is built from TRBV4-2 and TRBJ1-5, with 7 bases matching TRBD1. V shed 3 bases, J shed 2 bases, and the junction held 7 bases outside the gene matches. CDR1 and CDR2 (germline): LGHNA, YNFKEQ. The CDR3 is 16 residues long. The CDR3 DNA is TGTGCCAGCAGCCAGTCAACAGGGGTAGGCAATCAGCCCCAGCATTTT. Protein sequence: CASSQSTGVGNQPQHF.

The CDR3 sequence is CASSLMNGNYGYTF. The CDR3 DNA follows: TGTGCCAGCAGCTTAATGAATGGGAACTATGGCTACACCTTC. This chain joins TRBV7-8 and TRBJ1-2; D is undetermined. Looked up from germline, CDR1 is SGHVS and CDR2 is FQNEAQ. This CDR3 is 14 amino acids long. Trimming shortened V by 2 bases and J by 2 bases, and 9 bases separated the two germline ends.

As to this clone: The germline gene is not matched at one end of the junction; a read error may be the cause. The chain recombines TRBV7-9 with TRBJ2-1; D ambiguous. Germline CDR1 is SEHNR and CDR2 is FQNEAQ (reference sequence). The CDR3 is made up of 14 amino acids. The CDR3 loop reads CASSSPRSFNEQFF. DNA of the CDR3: TGTGCCAGCAGCTCACCACGGTCCTTCAATGAGCAGTTCTTC.

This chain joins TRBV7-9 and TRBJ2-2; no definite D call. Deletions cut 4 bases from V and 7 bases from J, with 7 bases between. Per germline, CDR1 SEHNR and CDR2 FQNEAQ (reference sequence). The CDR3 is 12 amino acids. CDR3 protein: CASSSPVGELFF. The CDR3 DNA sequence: TGTGCCAGCAGCTCCCCCGTCGGGGAGCTGTTTTTT.

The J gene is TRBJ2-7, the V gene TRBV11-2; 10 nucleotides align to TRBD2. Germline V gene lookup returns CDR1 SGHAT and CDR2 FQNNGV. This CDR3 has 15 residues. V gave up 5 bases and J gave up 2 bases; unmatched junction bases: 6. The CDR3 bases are TGTGCCAGCAGCGTCGGGACTAGCGCCGCCTACGAGCAGTACTTC. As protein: CASSVGTSAAYEQYF.

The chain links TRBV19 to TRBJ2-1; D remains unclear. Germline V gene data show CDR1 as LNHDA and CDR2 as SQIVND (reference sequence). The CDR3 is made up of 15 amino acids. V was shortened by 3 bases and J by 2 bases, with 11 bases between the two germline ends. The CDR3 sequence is CASSMGGHPYNEQFF. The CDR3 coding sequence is TGTGCCAGTAGTATGGGTGGCCACCCCTACAATGAGCAGTTCTTC.

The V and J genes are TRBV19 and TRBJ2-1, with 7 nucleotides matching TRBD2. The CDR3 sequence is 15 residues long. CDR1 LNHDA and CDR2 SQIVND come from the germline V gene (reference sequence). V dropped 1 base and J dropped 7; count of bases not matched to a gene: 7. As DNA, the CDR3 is TGTGCCAGTAGTATAGCTGGACTAGGTGTGAATGAGCAGTTCTTC. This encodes CASSIAGLGVNEQFF.

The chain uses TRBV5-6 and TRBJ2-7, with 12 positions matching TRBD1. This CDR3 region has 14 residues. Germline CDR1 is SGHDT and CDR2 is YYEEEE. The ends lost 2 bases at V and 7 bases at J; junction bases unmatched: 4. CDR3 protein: CASSFGTGGEEQYF. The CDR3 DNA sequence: TGTGCCAGCAGCTTCGGGACAGGGGGCGAGGAGCAGTACTTC.

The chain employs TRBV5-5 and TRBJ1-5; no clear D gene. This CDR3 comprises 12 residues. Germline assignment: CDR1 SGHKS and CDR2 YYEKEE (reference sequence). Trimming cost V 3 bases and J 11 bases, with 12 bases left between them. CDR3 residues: CASSSGGYTQHF. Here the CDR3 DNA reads TGTGCCAGCAGCTCCGGCGGATACACCCAGCATTTT. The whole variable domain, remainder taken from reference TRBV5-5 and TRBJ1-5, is DAGVTQSPTHLIKTRGQQVTLRCSPISGHKSVSWYQQVLGQGPQFIFQYYEKEERGRGNFPDRFSARQFPNYSSELNVNALLLGDSALYLCASSSGGYTQHFGDGTRLSIL.

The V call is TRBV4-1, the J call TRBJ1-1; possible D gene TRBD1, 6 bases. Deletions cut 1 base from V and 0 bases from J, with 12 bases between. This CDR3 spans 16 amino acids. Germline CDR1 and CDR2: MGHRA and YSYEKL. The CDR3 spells CASSQVGGLMNTEAFF. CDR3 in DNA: TGCGCCAGCAGCCAAGTCGGGGGGCTGATGAACACTGAAGCTTTCTTT.

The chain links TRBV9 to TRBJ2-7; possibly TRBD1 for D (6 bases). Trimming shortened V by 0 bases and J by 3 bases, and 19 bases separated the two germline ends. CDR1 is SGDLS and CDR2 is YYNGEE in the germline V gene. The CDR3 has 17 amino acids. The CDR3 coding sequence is TGTGCCAGCAGCGTAGATGGGCGGCTAGCAGGGGTCTACGAGCAGTACTTC. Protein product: CASSVDGRLAGVYEQYF.

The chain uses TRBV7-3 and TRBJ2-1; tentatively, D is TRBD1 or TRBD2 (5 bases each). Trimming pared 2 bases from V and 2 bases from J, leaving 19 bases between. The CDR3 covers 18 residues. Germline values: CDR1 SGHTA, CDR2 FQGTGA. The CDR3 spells CASSLSRMGDGTYNEQFF. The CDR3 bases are TGTGCCAGCAGCTTATCTAGGATGGGGGATGGGACCTACAATGAGCAGTTCTTC.

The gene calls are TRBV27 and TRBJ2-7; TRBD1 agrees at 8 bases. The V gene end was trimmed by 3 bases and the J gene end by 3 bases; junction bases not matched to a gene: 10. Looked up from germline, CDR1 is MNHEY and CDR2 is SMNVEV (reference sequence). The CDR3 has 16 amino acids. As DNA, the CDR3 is TGTGCCAGCAGTTTTTACACCGGGACAGGCCACTACGAGCAGTACTTC. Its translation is CASSFYTGTGHYEQYF.

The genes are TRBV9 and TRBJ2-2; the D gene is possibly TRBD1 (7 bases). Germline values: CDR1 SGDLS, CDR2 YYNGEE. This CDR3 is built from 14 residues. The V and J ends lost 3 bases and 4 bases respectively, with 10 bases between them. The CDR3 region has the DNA TGTGCCAGCAGCGACCAGGGGGGCACCGGGGAGCTGTTTTTT. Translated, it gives CASSDQGGTGELFF. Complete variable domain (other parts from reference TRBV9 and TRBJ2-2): DSGVTQTPKHLITATGQRVTLRCSPRSGDLSVYWYQQSLDQGLQFLIQYYNGEERAKGNILERFSAQQFPDLHSELNLSSLELGDSALYFCASSDQGGTGELFFGEGSRLTVL.

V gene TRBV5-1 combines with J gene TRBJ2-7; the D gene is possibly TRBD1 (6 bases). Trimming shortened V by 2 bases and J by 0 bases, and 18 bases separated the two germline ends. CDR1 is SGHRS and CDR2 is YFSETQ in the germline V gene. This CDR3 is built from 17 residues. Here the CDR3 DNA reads TGCGCCAGCAGCTTCGAAGAGGGACACCCAAGCTCCTACGAGCAGTACTTC. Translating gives CASSFEEGHPSSYEQYF.

CDR3 in amino acids: CARVGLGLWGETQYF. CDR3 nucleotide sequence: TGTGCCAGAGTCGGCCTGGGTTTATGGGGAGAGACCCAGTACTTC. The V and J genes are TRBV21-1 and TRBJ2-5. TRBV21-1 is reported as a pseudogene. The CDR3 sequence is 15 residues long.

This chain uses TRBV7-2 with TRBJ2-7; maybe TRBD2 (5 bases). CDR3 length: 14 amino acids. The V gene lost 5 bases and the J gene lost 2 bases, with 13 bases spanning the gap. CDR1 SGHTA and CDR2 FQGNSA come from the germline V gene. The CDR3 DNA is TGTGCCAGCAGCCCCTCCCGGGGTGCCTACGAGCAGTACTTC. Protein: CASSPSRGAYEQYF.

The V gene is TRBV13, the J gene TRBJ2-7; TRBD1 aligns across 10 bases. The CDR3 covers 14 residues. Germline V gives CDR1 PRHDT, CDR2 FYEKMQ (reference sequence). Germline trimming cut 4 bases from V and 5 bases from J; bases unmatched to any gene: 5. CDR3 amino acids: CASSSRDRGHEQYF. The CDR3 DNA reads TGTGCCAGCAGCTCAAGGGACAGGGGCCACGAGCAGTACTTC.

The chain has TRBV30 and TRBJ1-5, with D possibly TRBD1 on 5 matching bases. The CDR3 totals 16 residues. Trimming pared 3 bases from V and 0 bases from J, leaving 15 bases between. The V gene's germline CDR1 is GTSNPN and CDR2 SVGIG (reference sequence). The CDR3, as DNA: TGTGCCTGGAGCGCACGGGGCGAATATAGCAATCAGCCCCAGCATTTT. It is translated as CAWSARGEYSNQPQHF.

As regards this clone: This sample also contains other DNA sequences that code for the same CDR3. CDR3 sequence reads: CASSPGNEQYF. CDR3 DNA sequence: TGTGCCAGCAGTCCAGGGAATGAGCAGTACTTC. The chain is built from TRBV27 and TRBJ2-7; D is perhaps TRBD1 (5 bases). The CDR3 loop spans 11 amino acids. V shed 5 bases and J shed 7 bases, with 9 bases lying between them. Germline values: CDR1 MNHEY, CDR2 SMNVEV (reference sequence).

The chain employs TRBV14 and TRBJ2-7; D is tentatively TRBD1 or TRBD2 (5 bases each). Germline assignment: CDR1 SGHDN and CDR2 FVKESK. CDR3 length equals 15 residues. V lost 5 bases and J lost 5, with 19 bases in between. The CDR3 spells CASSSYTGAWDEQYF. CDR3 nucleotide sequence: TGTGCCAGCAGCTCGTACACCGGGGCTTGGGACGAGCAGTACTTC.